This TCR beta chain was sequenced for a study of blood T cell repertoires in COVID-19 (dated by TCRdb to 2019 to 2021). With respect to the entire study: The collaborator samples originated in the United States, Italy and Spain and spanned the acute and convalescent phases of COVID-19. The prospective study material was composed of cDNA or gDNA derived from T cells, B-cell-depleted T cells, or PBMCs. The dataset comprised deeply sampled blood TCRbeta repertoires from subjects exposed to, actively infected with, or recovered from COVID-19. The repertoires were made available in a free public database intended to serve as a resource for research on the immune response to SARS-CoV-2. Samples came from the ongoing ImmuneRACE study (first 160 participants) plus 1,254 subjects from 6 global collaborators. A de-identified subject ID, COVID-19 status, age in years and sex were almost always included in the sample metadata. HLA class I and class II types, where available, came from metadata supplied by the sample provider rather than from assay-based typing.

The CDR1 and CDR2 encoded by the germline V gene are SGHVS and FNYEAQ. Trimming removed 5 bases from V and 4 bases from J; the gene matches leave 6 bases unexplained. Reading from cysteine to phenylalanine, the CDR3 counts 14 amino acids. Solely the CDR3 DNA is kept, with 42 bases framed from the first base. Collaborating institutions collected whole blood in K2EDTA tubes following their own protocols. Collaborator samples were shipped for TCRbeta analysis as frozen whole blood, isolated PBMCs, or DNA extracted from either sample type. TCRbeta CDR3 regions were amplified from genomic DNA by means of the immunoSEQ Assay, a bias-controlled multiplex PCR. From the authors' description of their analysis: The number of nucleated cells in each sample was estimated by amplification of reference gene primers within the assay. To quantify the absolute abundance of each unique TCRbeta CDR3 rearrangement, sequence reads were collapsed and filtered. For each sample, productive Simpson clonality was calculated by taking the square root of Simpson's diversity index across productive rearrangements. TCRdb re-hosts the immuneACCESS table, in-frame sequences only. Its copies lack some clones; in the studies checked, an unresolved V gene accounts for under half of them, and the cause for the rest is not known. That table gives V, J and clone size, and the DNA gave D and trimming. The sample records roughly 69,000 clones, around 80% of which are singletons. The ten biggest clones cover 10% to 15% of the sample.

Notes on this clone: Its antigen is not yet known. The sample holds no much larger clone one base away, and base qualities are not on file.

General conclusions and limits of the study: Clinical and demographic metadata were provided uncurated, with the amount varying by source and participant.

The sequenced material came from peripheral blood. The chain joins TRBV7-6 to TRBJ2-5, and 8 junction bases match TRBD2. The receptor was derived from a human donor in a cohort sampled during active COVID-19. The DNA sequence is TGTGCCAGCAGCCCTCTCGGGGGGGGAGAGACCCAGTACTTC. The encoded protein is CASSPLGGGETQYF. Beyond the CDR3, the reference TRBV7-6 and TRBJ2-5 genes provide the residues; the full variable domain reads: GAGVSQSPRYKVTKRGQDVALRCDPISGHVSLYWYRQALGQGPEFLTYFNYEAQQDKSGLPNDRFSAERPEGSISTLTIQRTEQRDSAMYRCASSPLGGGETQYFGPGTRLLVL.